Listed below are T cell receptor beta chains from one sample, sequenced in a study of cytomegalovirus exposure and HLA in healthy donors. Sequenced by immunoSEQ multiplex PCR; TCRdb stores in-frame clones only, minus some. The profile shows 150,000 to 200,000 clones, more than 75% of them singletons. Specimen: PBMCs. These receptors all stem from a male donor in good health and CMV-seropositive. Both conserved end residues are part of each CDR3. A D gene is named only where the DNA matches it firmly. Expanded clones get a size class; other rows say once, few or many, or leave the size out.

abundance: .
v_gene: TRBV27
j_gene: TRBJ2-5
d_gene: .
CDR3aa: CASSLLDEETQYF
CDR3nt: TGTGCCAGCAGTTTACTAGATGAGGAGACCCAGTACTTC

abundance: few
v_gene: TRBV7-2
j_gene: TRBJ2-7
d_gene: .
CDR3aa: CASSRSGYEQYF
CDR3nt: TGTGCCAGCAGCAGAAGCGGCTACGAGCAGTACTTC

abundance: once
v_gene: TRBV10-1
j_gene: TRBJ2-7
d_gene: TRBD2
CDR3aa: CASSVLLWGGNPYEQYF
CDR3nt: TGCGCCAGCAGTGTCTTACTGTGGGGGGGGAATCCCTACGAGCAGTACTTC

abundance: .
v_gene: TRBV2
j_gene: TRBJ1-2
d_gene: .
CDR3aa: CASSDPGDGYGYTF
CDR3nt: TGTGCCAGCAGTGACCCAGGGGACGGCTATGGCTACACCTTC

abundance: .
v_gene: TRBV5-1
j_gene: TRBJ2-1
d_gene: TRBD1
CDR3aa: CASSLGDRALNEQFF
CDR3nt: TGCGCCAGCAGCTTGGGGGACAGGGCGCTCAATGAGCAGTTCTTC

abundance: .
v_gene: TRBV5-5
j_gene: TRBJ1-3
d_gene: .
CDR3aa: CASSLRAGNTIYF
CDR3nt: TGTGCCAGCAGCTTAAGGGCGGGGAACACCATATATTTT

abundance: .
v_gene: TRBV7-2
j_gene: TRBJ1-4
d_gene: .
CDR3aa: CASSWQTGNEKLFF
CDR3nt: TGTGCCAGCAGCTGGCAAACAGGAAATGAAAAACTGTTTTTT

abundance: .
v_gene: TRBV18
j_gene: TRBJ2-1
d_gene: .
CDR3aa: CASSPSTPSSYNEQFF
CDR3nt: TGTGCCAGCTCACCTTCGACTCCCAGCTCCTACAATGAGCAGTTCTTC

abundance: .
v_gene: TRBV4-1
j_gene: TRBJ1-5
d_gene: .
CDR3aa: CASSQVTSQPQHF
CDR3nt: TGCGCCAGCAGCCAAGTCACGAGCCAGCCCCAGCATTTT

abundance: .
v_gene: TRBV19
j_gene: TRBJ1-1
d_gene: TRBD1
CDR3aa: CASSQDRGREAFF
CDR3nt: TGTGCCAGTAGTCAGGACAGGGGAAGGGAAGCTTTCTTT

abundance: .
v_gene: TRBV7-2
j_gene: TRBJ1-1
d_gene: .
CDR3aa: CASRIAGLENTEAFF
CDR3nt: TGTGCCAGCAGGATAGCGGGACTGGAGAACACTGAAGCTTTCTTT

abundance: .
v_gene: TRBV5-5
j_gene: TRBJ2-7
d_gene: TRBD2
CDR3aa: CASTAGGIYEQYF
CDR3nt: TGTGCCAGCACCGCGGGGGGTATCTACGAGCAGTACTTC

abundance: .
v_gene: TRBV27
j_gene: TRBJ1-2
d_gene: .
CDR3aa: CASSSGTRNYGYTF
CDR3nt: TGTGCCAGCAGTTCCGGGACTCGTAACTATGGCTACACCTTC

abundance: .
v_gene: TRBV9
j_gene: TRBJ1-5
d_gene: TRBD1
CDR3aa: CASSLGQWNQPQHF
CDR3nt: TGTGCCAGCAGCTTGGGACAGTGGAATCAGCCCCAGCATTTT

abundance: .
v_gene: TRBV6-5
j_gene: TRBJ1-4
d_gene: .
CDR3aa: CASSYSPLSEKLFF
CDR3nt: TGTGCCAGCAGTTACAGCCCATTAAGCGAAAAACTGTTTTTT

abundance: .
v_gene: TRBV7-3
j_gene: TRBJ2-5
d_gene: .
CDR3aa: CASSPLGARETQYF
CDR3nt: TGTGCCAGCAGCCCCTTAGGGGCCCGAGAGACCCAGTACTTC

abundance: .
v_gene: TRBV9
j_gene: TRBJ2-5
d_gene: .
CDR3aa: CASSVSQQGTQYF
CDR3nt: TGTGCCAGCAGCGTAAGCCAGCAGGGGACCCAGTACTTC

abundance: .
v_gene: TRBV2
j_gene: TRBJ2-7
d_gene: TRBD1
CDR3aa: CARNDRGRNYEQYF
CDR3nt: TGTGCCAGGAACGACAGGGGGAGAAACTACGAGCAGTACTTC

abundance: .
v_gene: TRBV19
j_gene: TRBJ1-5
d_gene: .
CDR3aa: CASSIGRSWEPQHF
CDR3nt: TGTGCCAGTAGTATAGGCAGGTCTTGGGAGCCCCAGCATTTT

abundance: .
v_gene: TRBV28
j_gene: TRBJ2-5
d_gene: .
CDR3aa: CASNNREETQYF
CDR3nt: TGTGCCAGCAATAACCGGGAGGAGACCCAGTACTTC

abundance: few
v_gene: TRBV18
j_gene: TRBJ2-3
d_gene: TRBD2
CDR3aa: CASSIPGAWEGSRLQYF
CDR3nt: TGTGCCAGCTCTATTCCCGGCGCGTGGGAGGGCTCTCGGCTGCAGTATTTT

abundance: .
v_gene: TRBV7-2
j_gene: TRBJ1-1
d_gene: .
CDR3aa: CASRFRVRNTEAFF
CDR3nt: TGTGCCAGCAGGTTCAGGGTTCGGAACACTGAAGCTTTCTTT

abundance: .
v_gene: TRBV7-8
j_gene: TRBJ2-3
d_gene: .
CDR3aa: CASSPRRPDTQYF
CDR3nt: TGTGCCAGCAGCCCGCGGAGGCCAGATACGCAGTATTTT

abundance: .
v_gene: TRBV5-1
j_gene: TRBJ1-2
d_gene: .
CDR3aa: CASSLEPGGYGYTF
CDR3nt: TGCGCCAGCAGCTTGGAGCCGGGGGGCTATGGCTACACCTTC

abundance: .
v_gene: TRBV27
j_gene: TRBJ1-1
d_gene: TRBD1
CDR3aa: CASSFVSGGLNTEAFF
CDR3nt: TGTGCCAGCAGTTTTGTGTCAGGGGGCCTGAACACTGAAGCTTTCTTT

abundance: .
v_gene: TRBV6-1
j_gene: TRBJ1-2
d_gene: TRBD1
CDR3aa: CASSERTGRDYGYTF
CDR3nt: TGTGCCAGCAGTGAAAGGACAGGGAGGGACTATGGCTACACCTTC

abundance: .
v_gene: TRBV28
j_gene: TRBJ2-5
d_gene: TRBD2
CDR3aa: CASSSTSTSGRETQYF
CDR3nt: TGTGCCAGCAGTTCCACCTCGACTAGCGGCAGGGAGACCCAGTACTTC

abundance: .
v_gene: TRBV7-3
j_gene: TRBJ1-4
d_gene: TRBD1
CDR3aa: CASSSQTGGSEKLFF
CDR3nt: TGTGCCAGCAGCTCCCAGACAGGGGGCTCTGAAAAACTGTTTTTT

abundance: .
v_gene: TRBV7-9
j_gene: TRBJ2-1
d_gene: TRBD1
CDR3aa: CASSLRQGTFNEQFF
CDR3nt: TGTGCCAGCAGCCTACGACAGGGGACTTTCAATGAGCAGTTCTTC

abundance: .
v_gene: TRBV29-1
j_gene: TRBJ2-2
d_gene: TRBD1
CDR3aa: CSVFQGAGGELFF
CDR3nt: TGCAGCGTTTTCCAGGGGGCCGGTGGGGAGCTGTTTTTT

abundance: few
v_gene: TRBV6-1
j_gene: TRBJ2-5
d_gene: TRBD1
CDR3aa: CASSELPLGTGGETQYF
CDR3nt: TGTGCCAGCAGTGAACTACCCCTCGGGACAGGGGGAGAGACCCAGTACTTC

abundance: .
v_gene: TRBV5-4
j_gene: TRBJ1-5
d_gene: TRBD1
CDR3aa: CASSLFGTGSNQPQHF
CDR3nt: TGTGCCAGCAGCTTGTTTGGGACAGGTAGCAATCAGCCCCAGCATTTT

abundance: .
v_gene: TRBV27
j_gene: TRBJ2-1
d_gene: .
CDR3aa: CASSLQASSYNEQFF
CDR3nt: TGTGCCAGCAGCTTACAGGCGAGCTCCTACAATGAGCAGTTCTTC

abundance: .
v_gene: TRBV9
j_gene: TRBJ1-1
d_gene: TRBD1
CDR3aa: CASSAEPQGDTEAFF
CDR3nt: TGTGCCAGCAGCGCAGAACCACAGGGGGACACTGAAGCTTTCTTT

abundance: .
v_gene: TRBV6-1
j_gene: TRBJ2-3
d_gene: .
CDR3aa: CASSEEIGGQTDTQYF
CDR3nt: TGTGCCAGCAGTGAAGAGATAGGGGGTCAGACAGATACGCAGTATTTT

abundance: .
v_gene: TRBV6-5
j_gene: TRBJ2-7
d_gene: .
CDR3aa: CASSYGAPYEQYF
CDR3nt: TGTGCCAGCAGTTATGGGGCCCCCTACGAGCAGTACTTC

abundance: once
v_gene: TRBV7-9
j_gene: TRBJ2-2
d_gene: .
CDR3aa: CASSLGTPNTGELFF
CDR3nt: TGTGCCAGCAGTTTAGGGACACCTAACACCGGGGAGCTGTTTTTT

abundance: few
v_gene: TRBV6-6
j_gene: TRBJ2-7
d_gene: .
CDR3aa: CASAGQAYEQYF
CDR3nt: TGTGCCAGCGCAGGGCAGGCCTACGAGCAGTACTTC

abundance: few
v_gene: TRBV5-1
j_gene: TRBJ2-7
d_gene: .
CDR3aa: CASRPGDTFSYEQYF
CDR3nt: TGCGCCAGCAGACCTGGGGACACTTTCTCCTACGAGCAGTACTTC

abundance: .
v_gene: TRBV13
j_gene: TRBJ2-7
d_gene: TRBD1
CDR3aa: CASSVRQGAGEQYF
CDR3nt: TGTGCCAGCAGCGTCCGACAGGGGGCTGGCGAGCAGTACTTC

abundance: .
v_gene: TRBV30
j_gene: TRBJ2-1
d_gene: TRBD2
CDR3aa: CAWTRTSGGSSYNEQFF
CDR3nt: TGTGCCTGGACCAGGACTAGCGGAGGGAGCTCCTACAATGAGCAGTTCTTC

abundance: .
v_gene: TRBV4-1
j_gene: TRBJ2-2
d_gene: .
CDR3aa: CASSIGGGGTGELFF
CDR3nt: TGCGCCAGCAGCATAGGAGGGGGGGGCACCGGGGAGCTGTTTTTT

abundance: few
v_gene: TRBV10-1
j_gene: TRBJ2-5
d_gene: .
CDR3aa: CDDIIAETQYF
CDR3nt: TGCGATGACATCATAGCGGAGACCCAGTACTTC